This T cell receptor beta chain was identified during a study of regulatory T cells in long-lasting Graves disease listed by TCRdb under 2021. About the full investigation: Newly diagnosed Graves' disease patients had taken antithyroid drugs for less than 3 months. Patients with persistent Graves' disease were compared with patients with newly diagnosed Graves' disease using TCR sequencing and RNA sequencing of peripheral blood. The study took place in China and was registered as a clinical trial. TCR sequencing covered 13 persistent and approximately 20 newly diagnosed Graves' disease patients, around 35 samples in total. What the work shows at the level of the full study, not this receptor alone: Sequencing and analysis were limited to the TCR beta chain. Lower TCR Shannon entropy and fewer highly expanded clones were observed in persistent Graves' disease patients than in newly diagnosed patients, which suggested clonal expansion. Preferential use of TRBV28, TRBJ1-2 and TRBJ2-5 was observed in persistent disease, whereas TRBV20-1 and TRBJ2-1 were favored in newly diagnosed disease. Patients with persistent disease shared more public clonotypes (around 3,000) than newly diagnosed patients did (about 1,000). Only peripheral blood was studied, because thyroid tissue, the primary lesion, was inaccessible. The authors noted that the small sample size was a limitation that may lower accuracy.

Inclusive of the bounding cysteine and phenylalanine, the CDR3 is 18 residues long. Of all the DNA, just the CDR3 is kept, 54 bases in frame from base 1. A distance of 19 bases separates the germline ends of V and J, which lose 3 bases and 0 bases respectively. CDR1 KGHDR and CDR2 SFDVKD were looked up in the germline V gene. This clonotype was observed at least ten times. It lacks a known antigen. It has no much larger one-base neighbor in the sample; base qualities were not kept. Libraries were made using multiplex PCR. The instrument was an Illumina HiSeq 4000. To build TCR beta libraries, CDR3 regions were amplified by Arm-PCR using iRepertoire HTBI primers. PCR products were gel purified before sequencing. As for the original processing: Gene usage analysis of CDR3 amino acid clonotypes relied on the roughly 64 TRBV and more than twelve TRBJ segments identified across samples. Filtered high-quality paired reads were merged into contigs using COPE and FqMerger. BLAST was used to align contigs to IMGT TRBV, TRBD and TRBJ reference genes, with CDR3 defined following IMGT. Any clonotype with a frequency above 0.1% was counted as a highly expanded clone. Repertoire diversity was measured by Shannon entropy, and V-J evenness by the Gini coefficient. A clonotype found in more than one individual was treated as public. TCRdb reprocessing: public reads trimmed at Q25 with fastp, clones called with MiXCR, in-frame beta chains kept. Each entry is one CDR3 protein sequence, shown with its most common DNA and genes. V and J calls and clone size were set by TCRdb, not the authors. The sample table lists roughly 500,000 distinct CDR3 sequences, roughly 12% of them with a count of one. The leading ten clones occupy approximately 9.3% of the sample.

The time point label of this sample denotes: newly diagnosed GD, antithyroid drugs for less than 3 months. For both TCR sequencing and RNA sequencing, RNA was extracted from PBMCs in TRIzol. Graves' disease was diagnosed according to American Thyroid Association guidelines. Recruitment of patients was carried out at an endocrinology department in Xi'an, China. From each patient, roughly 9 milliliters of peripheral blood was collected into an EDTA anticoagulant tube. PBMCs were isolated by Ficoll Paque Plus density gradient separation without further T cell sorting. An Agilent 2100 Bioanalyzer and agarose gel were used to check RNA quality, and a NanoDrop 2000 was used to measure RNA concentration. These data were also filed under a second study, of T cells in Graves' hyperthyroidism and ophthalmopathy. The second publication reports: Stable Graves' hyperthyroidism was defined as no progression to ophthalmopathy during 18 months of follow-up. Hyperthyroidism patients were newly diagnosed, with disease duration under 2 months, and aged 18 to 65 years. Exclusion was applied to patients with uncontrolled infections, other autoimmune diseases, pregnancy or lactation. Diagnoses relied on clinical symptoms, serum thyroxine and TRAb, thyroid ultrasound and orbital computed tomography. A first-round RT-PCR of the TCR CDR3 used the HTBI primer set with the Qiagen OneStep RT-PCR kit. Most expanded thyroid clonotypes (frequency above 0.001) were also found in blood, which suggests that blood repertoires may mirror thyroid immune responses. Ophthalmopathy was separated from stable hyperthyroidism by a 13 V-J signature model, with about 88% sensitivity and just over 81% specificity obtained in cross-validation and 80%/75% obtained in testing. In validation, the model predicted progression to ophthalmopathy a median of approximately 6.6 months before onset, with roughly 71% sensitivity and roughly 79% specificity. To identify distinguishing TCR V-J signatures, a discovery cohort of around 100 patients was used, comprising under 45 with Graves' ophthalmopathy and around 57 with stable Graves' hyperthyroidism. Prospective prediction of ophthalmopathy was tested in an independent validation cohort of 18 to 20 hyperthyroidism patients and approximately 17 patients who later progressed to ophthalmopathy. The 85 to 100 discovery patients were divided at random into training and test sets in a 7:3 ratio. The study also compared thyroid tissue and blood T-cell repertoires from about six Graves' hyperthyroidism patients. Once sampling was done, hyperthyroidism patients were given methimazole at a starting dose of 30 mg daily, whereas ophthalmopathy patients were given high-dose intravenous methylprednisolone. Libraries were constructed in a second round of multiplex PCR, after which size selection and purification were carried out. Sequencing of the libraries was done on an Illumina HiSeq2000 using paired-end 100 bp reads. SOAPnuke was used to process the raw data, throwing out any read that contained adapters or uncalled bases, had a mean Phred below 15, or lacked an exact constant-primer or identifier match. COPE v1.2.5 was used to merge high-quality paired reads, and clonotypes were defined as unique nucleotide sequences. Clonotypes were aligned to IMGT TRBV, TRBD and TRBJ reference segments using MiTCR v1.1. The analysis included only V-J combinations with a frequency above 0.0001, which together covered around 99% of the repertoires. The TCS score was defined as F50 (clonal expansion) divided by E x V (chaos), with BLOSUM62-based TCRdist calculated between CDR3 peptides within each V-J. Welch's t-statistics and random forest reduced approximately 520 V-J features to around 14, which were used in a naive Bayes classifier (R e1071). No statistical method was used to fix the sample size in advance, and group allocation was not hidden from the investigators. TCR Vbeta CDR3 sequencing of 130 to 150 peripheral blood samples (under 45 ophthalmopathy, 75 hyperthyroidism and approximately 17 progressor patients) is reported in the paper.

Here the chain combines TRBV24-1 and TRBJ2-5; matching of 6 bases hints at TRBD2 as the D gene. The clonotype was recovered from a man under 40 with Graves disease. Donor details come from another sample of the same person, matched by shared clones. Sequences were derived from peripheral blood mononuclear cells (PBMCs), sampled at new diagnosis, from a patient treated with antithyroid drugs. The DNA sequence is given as TGTGCCACCAGTGATCGCACCCTGTTGCGGGGCGACCAAGAGACCCAGTACTTC. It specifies CATSDRTLLRGDQETQYF.